The 23 T cell receptor beta chains below all came from one sample that was sequenced in a study of blood T cell repertoires in COVID-19 (dated by TCRdb to 2019 to 2021). Library preparation was by the immunoSEQ multiplex PCR assay. The clones in this table, taken by TCRdb from immuneACCESS, are in-frame only. Not every clone is retained; where verified, under half of the shortfall comes from an unresolved V gene, and the cause of the rest is unknown. In all, the sample holds fewer than 100,000 clones, and 65% to 90% of those were seen once. 3.5% to 4% of the sample goes to the ten largest clones. Sequenced input: peripheral blood. These receptors were collected from a man aged 55 to 70 with acute or convalescent COVID-19.

CDR3 DNA: TGTGCCAGCAGCCAACAAAGGACAGGGTTGGGCACAGATACGCAGTATTTT. Translation gives CASSQQRTGLGTDTQYF. The rearrangement joins TRBV4-2 to TRBJ2-3, with 8 bases fitting TRBD1. Germline trimming cut 2 bases from V and 1 base from J; bases unmatched to any gene: 8. There are 17 residues in the CDR3. Germline CDR1 LGHNA, CDR2 YNFKEQ.

This clone was detected only once. The chain recombines TRBV3-1 (or the pseudogene TRBV3-2) with TRBJ1-6; the D gene is possibly TRBD1 (5 bases). Germline V CDR1 and CDR2: LGHDT, YNNKEL (reference sequence). V gave up 1 base and J gave up 6 bases, with 10 bases separating them. The CDR3 is 15 residues long. The CDR3 spells CASSQARGGNSPLHF. For the CDR3, the DNA is TGTGCCAGCAGCCAAGCGCGGGGCGGTAATTCACCCCTCCACTTT.

The chain combines TRBV6-2 or TRBV6-3 with TRBJ2-2, with 15 bases fitting TRBD2. The V gene end was trimmed by 2 bases and the J gene end by 2 bases; junction bases not matched to a gene: 9. Germline CDR1 MNHEY, CDR2 SVGEGT. The CDR3 has 20 amino acids. CDR3 DNA: TGTGCCAGCAGTTACGTTGGAGGACTAGCGGGGGGGCTTAACACCGGGGAGCTGTTTTTT. Residues: CASSYVGGLAGGLNTGELFF.

V usage is TRBV11-2 and J usage is TRBJ2-5; D is unclear. Looked up from germline, CDR1 is SGHAT and CDR2 is FQNNGV. The V end was cut by 1 base, the J end by 13 bases, with 22 bases between. The length of the CDR3 is 15 residues. As DNA, the CDR3 is TGTGCCAGCAGCTTAGTTGTTGGGTCCAGCGCGATTCCGTACTTC. Protein product: CASSLVVGSSAIPYF.

The chain uses TRBV2 and TRBJ2-1; 10 bases are shared with TRBD2. This CDR3 region has 13 residues. V was clipped by 7 bases and J by 8 bases; unmatched bases: 5. Germline V CDR1 and CDR2: SNHLY, FYNNEI. For the CDR3, the DNA is TGTGCCAGCAAGATAGCGGGAGGTGATGAGCAGTTCTTC. It yields the protein CASKIAGGDEQFF.

The J gene is TRBJ2-5, the V gene TRBV9; 8 nucleotides match TRBD2. Germline-derived CDR1 and CDR2 are SGDLS and YYNGEE. The CDR3 extends over 16 amino acids. V lost 2 bases, J lost 2 bases, and 8 bases stayed unmatched. The CDR3 loop reads CASSVGGTSGQETQYF. The DNA for the CDR3 is TGTGCCAGCAGCGTCGGGGGTACTAGCGGTCAAGAGACCCAGTACTTC.

The genes are TRBV9 and TRBJ2-2, with D possibly being TRBD1 (5 bases). CDR3 size: 15 residues. Trimming pared 3 bases from V and 6 bases from J, leaving 15 bases between. Germline V gives CDR1 SGDLS, CDR2 YYNGEE. This CDR3 is CASSAPSGKPGELFF. In nucleotides, the CDR3 is TGTGCCAGCAGCGCCCCTTCAGGGAAACCCGGGGAGCTGTTTTTT.

The DNA of the CDR3 is TGTGCCAGCAGCCAAGTGGCCGGGACTCGGATCTCCTACGAGCAGTACTTC. This codes for CASSQVAGTRISYEQYF. The chain employs TRBV3-1 (or the pseudogene TRBV3-2) and TRBJ2-7; possibly TRBD2 for D (6 bases). Germline V gene sequence: CDR1 LGHDT, CDR2 YNNKEL (reference sequence). V gave up 1 base and J gave up 0 bases, with 16 bases separating them. The CDR3 totals 17 residues.

The chain uses TRBV4-1 and TRBJ1-4, with TRBD1 matching over 7 bases. Germline trimming cut 4 bases from V and 4 bases from J; bases unmatched to any gene: 9. Germline-derived CDR1 and CDR2 are MGHRA and YSYEKL. The CDR3 has 16 residues. The CDR3 sequence is CASSLDPGTVNEKLFF. CDR3 sequence (DNA): TGCGCCAGCAGCCTAGACCCCGGGACAGTTAATGAAAAACTGTTTTTT.

This clone was seen only once. This chain uses TRBV25-1 with TRBJ1-4, with 11 bases fitting TRBD1. The CDR3 is made up of 17 amino acids. The ends lost 3 bases at V and 4 bases at J; junction bases unmatched: 7. In germline, CDR1 is MGHDK, CDR2 SYGVNS. Here the CDR3 reads CASSDGQGAVRNEKLFF. CDR3 nucleotide sequence: TGTGCCAGCAGTGACGGACAGGGGGCGGTGCGTAATGAAAAACTGTTTTTT. Full variable domain (remainder filled in from reference TRBV25-1 and TRBJ1-4): EADIYQTPRYLVIGTGKKITLECSQTMGHDKMYWYQQDPGMELHLIHYSYGVNSTEKGDLSSESTVSRIRTEHFPLTLESARPSHTSQYLCASSDGQGAVRNEKLFFGSGTQLSVL.

The gene calls are TRBV4-1 and TRBJ1-1; possible D gene TRBD1, 5 bases. Looked up from germline, CDR1 is MGHRA and CDR2 is YSYEKL. The CDR3 is made up of 16 amino acids. Deletions cut 2 bases from V and 5 bases from J, with 18 bases between. In nucleotides, the CDR3 is TGCGCCAGCAGCCAACCCTTGAGAGGGCGGGGGACTGAAGCTTTCTTT. Translation gives CASSQPLRGRGTEAFF.

The genes are TRBV18 and TRBJ1-2; 7 positions match TRBD1. Germline-derived CDR1 and CDR2 are KGHSH and LQKENI. This CDR3 region has 14 residues. V was pared by 0 bases and J by 4 bases, with 2 bases of the junction left unmatched. The CDR3 region is CASSPPDRSYGYTF. The CDR3 nucleotides are TGTGCCAGCTCACCACCGGACAGGTCCTATGGCTACACCTTC.

This clone was detected only once. The J gene is TRBJ2-5, the V gene TRBV19; 7 bases are shared with TRBD2. Germline loops: CDR1 LNHDA, CDR2 SQIVND (reference sequence). The CDR3 has 17 residues. V was clipped by 2 bases and J by 5 bases; unmatched bases: 14. The CDR3 spells CASSIPRGLAGVETQYF. CDR3 nucleotides: TGTGCCAGTAGTATACCCCGCGGGCTTGCGGGAGTGGAGACCCAGTACTTC.

This chain connects TRBV7-2 to TRBJ2-7; TRBD1 aligns across 8 bases. The germline V gene encodes CDR1 SGHTA and CDR2 FQGNSA. V trimming: 3 bases; J trimming: 4 bases; junction bases outside the gene matches: 5. The CDR3 is 14 residues long. The CDR3 DNA reads TGTGCCAGCAGCTTTAGGACAGGGTGGTACGAGCAGTACTTC. Translated, it gives CASSFRTGWYEQYF.

The chain employs TRBV6-5 and TRBJ1-6; 9 bases fit TRBD1. Per the germline V gene, CDR1 is MNHEY and CDR2 is SVGAGI. J gave up 10 bases and V 4 bases, and 11 bases lay outside the gene matches. The CDR3 is 16 residues long. The CDR3 bases are TGTGCCAGCAGTTCCCCGGGACAGGGAATAAGATCACCCCTCCACTTT. Residues: CASSSPGQGIRSPLHF.

The chain is built from TRBV5-1 and TRBJ2-1; 12 nucleotides align to TRBD2. The J segment lost 13 bases and the V segment lost 4 bases, leaving 6 bases of the junction unmatched. The CDR3 is 13 residues long. Germline CDR1 reads SGHRS; CDR2 reads YFSETQ. As DNA, the CDR3 is TGCGCCAGCAGCCCCGGGACTAGCGGGCCTCAGTTCTTC. Encoded protein: CASSPGTSGPQFF. Supplemented by reference TRBV5-1 and TRBJ2-1, the full variable domain reads KAGVTQTPRYLIKTRGQQVTLSCSPISGHRSVSWYQQTPGQGLQFLFEYFSETQRNKGNFPGRFSGRQFSNSRSEMNVSTLELGDSALYLCASSPGTSGPQFFGPGTRLTVL.

The chain employs TRBV11-2 and TRBJ2-7; 13 nucleotides match TRBD2. The trim removed 6 bases at V and 7 bases at J, leaving 9 bases unmatched. The CDR3 covers 15 residues. CDR1 SGHAT and CDR2 FQNNGV come from the germline V gene. CDR3 in DNA: TGTGCCAGCAGTCCAACTAGCGGGAGGGCGAGGGAGCAGTACTTC. Its protein product is CASSPTSGRAREQYF.

V usage is TRBV4-1 and J usage is TRBJ2-5; D gene ambiguous. The CDR3 length is 15 residues. The V end was cut by 1 base, the J end by 5 bases, with 14 bases between. CDR1 is MGHRA, CDR2 YSYEKL, per germline. CDR3 DNA sequence: TGCGCCAGCAGCCAAGGAGTCAATAGTCGGGAGACCCAGTACTTC. Translation gives CASSQGVNSRETQYF.

This clone was picked up one time. The chain joins TRBV6-2 or TRBV6-3 to TRBJ2-7; TRBD2 aligns across 15 bases. CDR3 length equals 15 residues. J gave up 7 bases and V 5 bases, and 6 bases lay outside the gene matches. CDR1 MNHEY and CDR2 SVGEGT come from the germline V gene. This chain's CDR3 is CASSRTSGRAREQYF. CDR3 nucleotide sequence: TGTGCCAGCAGTCGGACTAGCGGGAGGGCGCGAGAGCAGTACTTC.

This clone has only a few counts. This sequence joins TRBV6-4 and TRBJ2-5; D not certain. Between the trimmed V and J ends, which lost 11 bases and 5 bases, there was a span of 12 bases. Germline V lookup: CDR1 MRHNA, CDR2 SNTAGT. This CDR3 region has 11 residues. The CDR3 DNA is TGTGCCCGATCACCCGGGGAGACCCAGTACTTC. Residues: CARSPGETQYF.

V gene TRBV30 combines with J gene TRBJ1-2; no firm D call. Trimming took off 2 bases at V and 4 bases at J, with 8 bases between the two ends. The germline V gene encodes CDR1 GTSNPN and CDR2 SVGIG (reference sequence). The CDR3 totals 12 residues. Here the CDR3 DNA reads TGTGCCTGGAGTCTCGGGTTCTATGGCTACACCTTC. Its protein is CAWSLGFYGYTF.

The rearrangement uses TRBV5-4 and TRBJ2-1, with TRBD2 identical over 11 bases. This CDR3 region has 15 residues. With V trimmed by 5 bases and J by 3 bases, 4 bases remained unmatched. The germline V gene has CDR1 SGHNT and CDR2 YYREEE (reference sequence). In DNA form, the CDR3 reads TGTGCCAGCAGTCTAACTAGCGGGAGCTACAATGAGCAGTTCTTC. Residues: CASSLTSGSYNEQFF.

This chain connects TRBV29-1 to TRBJ2-7, with TRBD1 matching over 11 bases. Looked up from germline, CDR1 is SQVTM and CDR2 is ANQGSEA. The CDR3 consists of 12 residues. The J segment lost 6 bases and the V segment lost 4 bases, leaving 2 bases of the junction unmatched. The CDR3 reads CSVGTGGSEQYF. In DNA form, the CDR3 reads TGCAGCGTTGGGACAGGGGGCTCCGAGCAGTACTTC.